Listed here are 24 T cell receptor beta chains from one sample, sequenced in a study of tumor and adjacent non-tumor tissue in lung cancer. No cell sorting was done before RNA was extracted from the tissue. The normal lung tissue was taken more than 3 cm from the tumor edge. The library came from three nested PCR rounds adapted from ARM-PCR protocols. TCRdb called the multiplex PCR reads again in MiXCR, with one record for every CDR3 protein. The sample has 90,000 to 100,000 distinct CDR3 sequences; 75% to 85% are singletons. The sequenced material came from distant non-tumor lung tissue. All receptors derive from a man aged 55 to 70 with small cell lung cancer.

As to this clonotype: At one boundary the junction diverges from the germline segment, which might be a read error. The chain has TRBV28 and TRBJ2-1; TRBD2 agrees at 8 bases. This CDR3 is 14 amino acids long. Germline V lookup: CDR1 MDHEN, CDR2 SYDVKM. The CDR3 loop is CASSWTSPNNEQLF. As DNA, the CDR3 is TGTGCAAGCAGTTGGACTAGCCCGAACAATGAGCAGTTATTC.

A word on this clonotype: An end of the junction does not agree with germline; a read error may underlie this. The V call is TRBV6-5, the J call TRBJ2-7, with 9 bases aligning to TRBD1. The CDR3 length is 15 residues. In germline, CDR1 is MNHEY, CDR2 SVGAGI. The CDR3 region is CAGRRDRDRSYEQYF. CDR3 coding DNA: TGTGCCGGCAGGAGGGACAGGGATCGGTCCTACGAGCAGTATTTC.

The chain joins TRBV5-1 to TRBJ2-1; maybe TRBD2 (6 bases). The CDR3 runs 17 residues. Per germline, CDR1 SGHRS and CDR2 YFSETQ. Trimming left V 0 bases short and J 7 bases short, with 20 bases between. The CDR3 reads CASSLDLAGRPLNEQFF. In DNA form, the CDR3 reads TGCGCCAGCAGCTTGGATCTGGCGGGAAGGCCATTAAATGAGCAGTTCTTC.

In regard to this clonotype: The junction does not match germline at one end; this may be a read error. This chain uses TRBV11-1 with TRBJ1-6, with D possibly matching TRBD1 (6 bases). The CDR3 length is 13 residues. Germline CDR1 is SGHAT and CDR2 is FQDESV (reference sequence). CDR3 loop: CGSSLSGDSPLHF. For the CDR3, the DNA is TGTGGCAGCAGCTTGTCAGGGGATTCACCCCTCCACTTT.

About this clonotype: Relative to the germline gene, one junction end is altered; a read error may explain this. The CDR3 DNA is TGTGCCAACAGCTTAGAGAGGACAACCTACAAAGAGCAGTTCTTC. Protein product: CANSLERTTYKEQFF. This chain connects TRBV11-1 to TRBJ2-1, with D perhaps matching TRBD1 (5 bases). The germline gives CDR1 SGHAT, CDR2 FQDESV (reference sequence). The CDR3 has 15 amino acids.

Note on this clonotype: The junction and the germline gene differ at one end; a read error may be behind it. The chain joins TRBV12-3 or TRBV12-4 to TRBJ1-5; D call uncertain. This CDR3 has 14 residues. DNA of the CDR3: TGTGACAGCAGTTTAGCCAGCCTAAATCAGCACCAGCATTTT. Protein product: CDSSLASLNQHQHF.

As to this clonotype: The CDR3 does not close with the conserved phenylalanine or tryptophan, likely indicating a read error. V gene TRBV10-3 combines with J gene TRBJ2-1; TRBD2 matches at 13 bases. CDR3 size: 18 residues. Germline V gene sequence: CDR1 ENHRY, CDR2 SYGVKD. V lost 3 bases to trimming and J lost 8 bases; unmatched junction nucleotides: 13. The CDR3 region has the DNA TGTGCCATCAGTGAAAGGACTAGCGGGAGATCAGGGAGGGATGAGCAGTTCATA. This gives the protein CAISERTSGRSGRDEQFI.

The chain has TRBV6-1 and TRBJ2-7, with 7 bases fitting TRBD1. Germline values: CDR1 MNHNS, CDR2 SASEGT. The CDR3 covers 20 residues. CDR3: CASSRYLRGQIRTDFYDQYV. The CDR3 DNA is TGTGCCAGCAGTCGTTATCTTCGGGGACAGATCCGAACCGATTTCTACGATCAGTACGTC.

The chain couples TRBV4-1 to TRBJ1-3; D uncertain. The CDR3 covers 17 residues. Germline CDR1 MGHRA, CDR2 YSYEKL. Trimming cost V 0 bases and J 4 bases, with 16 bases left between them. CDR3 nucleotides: TGCGCCAGCAGCCAAGACCTCCGGGGTGCCTCAGGAAACACCATATATTTT. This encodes CASSQDLRGASGNTIYF.

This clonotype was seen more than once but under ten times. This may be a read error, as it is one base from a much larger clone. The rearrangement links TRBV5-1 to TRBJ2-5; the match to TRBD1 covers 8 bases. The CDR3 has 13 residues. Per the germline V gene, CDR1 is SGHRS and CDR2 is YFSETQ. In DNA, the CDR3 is TGCGCCAGCAGCCAGGGGGCGAGGGAGACCCAGAACTTC. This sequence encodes CASSQGARETQNF.

CDR3 sequence: CASSYSRGVGDEQFF. CDR3 nucleotide sequence: TGTGCCAGCAGTTACTCACGGGGAGTGGGTGATGAGCAGTTCTTC. This sequence joins TRBV6-5 and TRBJ2-1; D may be TRBD2 (5 bases). Trimming left V 0 bases short and J 8 bases short, with 14 bases between. Germline V gives CDR1 MNHEY, CDR2 SVGAGI. The CDR3 spans 15 residues.

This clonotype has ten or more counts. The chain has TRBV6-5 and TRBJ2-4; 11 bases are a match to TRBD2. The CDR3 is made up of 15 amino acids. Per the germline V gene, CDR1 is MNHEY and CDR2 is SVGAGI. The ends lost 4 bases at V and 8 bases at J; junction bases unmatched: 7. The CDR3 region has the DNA TGTGCCAGCAGTTTAGCGGGAGGGCCGGCGGACATTCAGTACTTC. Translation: CASSLAGGPADIQYF.

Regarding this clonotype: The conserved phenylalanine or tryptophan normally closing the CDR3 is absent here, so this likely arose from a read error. CDR3 sequence: CASSPLLGANTEAFY. CDR3 DNA sequence: TGCGCCAGCAGCCCACTATTGGGGGCGAACACTGAAGCTTTCTAT. This chain links TRBV4-1 with TRBJ1-1; D is possibly TRBD1 (6 bases). CDR1 is MGHRA and CDR2 is YSYEKL in the germline V gene. There are 15 residues in the CDR3. V was trimmed by 4 bases and J by 1 base, leaving 13 bases between them.

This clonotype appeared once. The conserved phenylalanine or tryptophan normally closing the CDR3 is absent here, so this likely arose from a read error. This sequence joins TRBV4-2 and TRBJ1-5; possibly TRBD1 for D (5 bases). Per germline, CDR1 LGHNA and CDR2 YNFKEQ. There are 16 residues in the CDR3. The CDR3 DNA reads TGTACCAGCAGCCGGCGTCAGGGTATAGACGATCAGCCGCAGCATTCT. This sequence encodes CTSSRRQGIDDQPQHS.

The chain's CDR3 is CASSPDSGDSSNQPQHF. The CDR3 coding sequence is TGTGCCAGCAGTCCGGACAGTGGGGACAGTAGCAATCAGCCCCAGCATTTT. V and J are TRBV12-3 or TRBV12-4 and TRBJ1-5; 7 bases are shared with TRBD1. The CDR3 spans 17 residues. V trimming: 5 bases; J trimming: 0 bases; junction bases outside the gene matches: 10.

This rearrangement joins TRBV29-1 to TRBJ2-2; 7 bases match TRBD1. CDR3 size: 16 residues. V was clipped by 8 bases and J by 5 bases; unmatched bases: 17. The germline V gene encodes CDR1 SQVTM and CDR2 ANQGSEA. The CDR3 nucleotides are TGCAGCCTTGCAAGGGGTCAGACAGGGAGTACCGGGGAGCTGTTTTTT. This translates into CSLARGQTGSTGELFF.

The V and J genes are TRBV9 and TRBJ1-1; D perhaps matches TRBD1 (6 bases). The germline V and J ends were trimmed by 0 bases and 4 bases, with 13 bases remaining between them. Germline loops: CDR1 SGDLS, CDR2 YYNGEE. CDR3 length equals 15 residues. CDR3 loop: CASSVAGGAGTEAFF. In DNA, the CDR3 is TGTGCCAGCAGCGTAGCCGGGGGGGCCGGCACTGAAGCTTTCTTT.

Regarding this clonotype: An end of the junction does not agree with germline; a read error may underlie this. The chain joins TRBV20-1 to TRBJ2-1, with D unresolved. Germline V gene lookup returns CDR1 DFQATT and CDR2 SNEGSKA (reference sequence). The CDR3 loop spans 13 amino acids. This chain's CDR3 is CSARGPVRNEQFF. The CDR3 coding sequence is TGTAGTGCTAGAGGACCAGTACGGAATGAGCAGTTCTTC.

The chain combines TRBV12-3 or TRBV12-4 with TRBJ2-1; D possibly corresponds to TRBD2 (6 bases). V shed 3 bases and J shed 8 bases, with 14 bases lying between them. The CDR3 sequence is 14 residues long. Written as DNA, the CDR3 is TGTGCCAGCAGTTTGGCCGGGAGCGCTGATGAGCAGTTCTTC. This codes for CASSLAGSADEQFF.

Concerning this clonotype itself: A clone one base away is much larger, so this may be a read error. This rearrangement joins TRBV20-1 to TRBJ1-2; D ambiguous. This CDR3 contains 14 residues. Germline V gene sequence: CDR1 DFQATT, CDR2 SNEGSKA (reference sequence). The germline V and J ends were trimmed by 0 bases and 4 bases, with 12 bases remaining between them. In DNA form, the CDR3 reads TGCAGTGCTAGAGATCTCTATAGGCGCTATGGCTACACCTTC. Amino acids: CSARDLYRRYGYTF.

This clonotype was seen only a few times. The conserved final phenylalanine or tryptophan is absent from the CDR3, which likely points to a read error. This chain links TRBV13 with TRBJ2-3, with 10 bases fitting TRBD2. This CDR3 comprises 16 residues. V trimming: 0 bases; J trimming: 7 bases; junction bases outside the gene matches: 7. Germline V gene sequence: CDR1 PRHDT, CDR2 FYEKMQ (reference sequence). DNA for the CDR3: TGTGCCAGCAGCTTAGGCCTGGCTAGCGGGAGCTATACGCAGTATTTA. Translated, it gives CASSLGLASGSYTQYL.

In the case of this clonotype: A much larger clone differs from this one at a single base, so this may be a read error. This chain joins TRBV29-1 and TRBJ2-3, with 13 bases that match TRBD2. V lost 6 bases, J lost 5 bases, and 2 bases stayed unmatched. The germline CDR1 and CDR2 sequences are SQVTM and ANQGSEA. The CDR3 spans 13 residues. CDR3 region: CSVGTSGVDTQYF. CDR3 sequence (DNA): TGCAGCGTGGGGACTAGCGGGGTAGATACGCAGTATTTT.

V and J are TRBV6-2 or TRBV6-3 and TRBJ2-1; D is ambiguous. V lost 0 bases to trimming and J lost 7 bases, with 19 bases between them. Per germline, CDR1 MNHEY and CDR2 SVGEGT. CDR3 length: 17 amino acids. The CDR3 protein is CASSYSPPRSLYNEQFF. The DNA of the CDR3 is TGTGCCAGCAGTTACTCCCCTCCACGGAGCCTCTATAATGAGCAGTTCTTC.

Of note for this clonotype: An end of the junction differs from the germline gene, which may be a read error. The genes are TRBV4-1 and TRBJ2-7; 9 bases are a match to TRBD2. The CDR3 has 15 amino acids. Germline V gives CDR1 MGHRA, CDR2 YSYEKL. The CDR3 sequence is CASSQETSGTYEQHF. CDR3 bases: TGTGCCAGCAGCCAAGAGACTAGCGGAACCTACGAGCAGCACTTC.